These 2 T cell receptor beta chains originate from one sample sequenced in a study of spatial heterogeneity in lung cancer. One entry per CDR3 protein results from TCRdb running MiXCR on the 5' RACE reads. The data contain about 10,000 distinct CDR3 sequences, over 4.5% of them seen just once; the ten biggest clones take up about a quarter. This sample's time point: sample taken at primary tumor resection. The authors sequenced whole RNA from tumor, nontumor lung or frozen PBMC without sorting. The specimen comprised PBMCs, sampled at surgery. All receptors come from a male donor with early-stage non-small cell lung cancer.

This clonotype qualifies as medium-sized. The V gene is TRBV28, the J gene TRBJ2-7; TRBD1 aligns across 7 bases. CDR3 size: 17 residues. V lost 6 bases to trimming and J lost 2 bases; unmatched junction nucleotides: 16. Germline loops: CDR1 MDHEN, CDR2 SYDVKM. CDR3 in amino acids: CASRGHSDRDRPYEQYF. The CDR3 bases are TGTGCCAGCAGGGGACACTCAGACCGGGACAGACCCTACGAGCAGTACTTC.

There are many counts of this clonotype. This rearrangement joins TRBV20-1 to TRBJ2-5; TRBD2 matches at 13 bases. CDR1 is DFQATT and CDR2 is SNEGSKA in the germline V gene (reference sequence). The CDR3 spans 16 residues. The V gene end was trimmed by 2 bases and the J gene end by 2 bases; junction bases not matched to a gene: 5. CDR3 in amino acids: CSARPPGLAGQETQYF. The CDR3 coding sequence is TGCAGTGCTAGACCACCGGGACTAGCGGGGCAAGAGACCCAGTACTTC.